Following are 30 T cell receptor beta chains from one sample sequenced in a study of T cells in Graves' hyperthyroidism and ophthalmopathy. RNA transcripts yielded amplified TCR beta CDR3 regions. The study used the HTBI primer set for a first-round RT-PCR of the TCR CDR3. MiXCR was run by TCRdb on the multiplex PCR reads, yielding one entry per CDR3 protein. The sample shows hundreds of thousands of distinct CDR3 sequences, more than 15% of them seen only once. Sequencing used blood. Receptors were obtained from a woman aged 55-69 years with Graves' ophthalmopathy.

This clonotype has a count of ten or more. The V and J genes are TRBV12-3 or TRBV12-4 and TRBJ1-5; possible D gene TRBD1, 6 bases. Trimming removed 7 bases at V and 6 bases at J, with 19 bases between. This CDR3 spans 15 amino acids. CDR3 DNA: TGTGCCAGCACCTCCATAACAGGGCGCGGTCAGCCCCAGCATTTT. Translation gives CASTSITGRGQPQHF.

The chain links TRBV2 to TRBJ2-1, with D hard to call. Trimming removed 3 bases at V and 4 bases at J, with 10 bases between. The V gene's germline CDR1 is SNHLY and CDR2 FYNNEI. This CDR3 has 14 residues. In nucleotides, the CDR3 is TGTGCCAGCAGTGACAGACGAGAATACAATGAGCAGTTCTTC. Amino acids: CASSDRREYNEQFF.

V is TRBV5-1 and J is TRBJ2-1; perhaps TRBD2 as D (6 bases). Per the germline V gene, CDR1 is SGHRS and CDR2 is YFSETQ. Between the trimmed V and J ends, which lost 2 bases and 9 bases, there was a span of 15 bases. CDR3 length: 14 amino acids. As DNA, the CDR3 is TGCGCCAGCAGCTTAATGGACGGGAGTCGTGAGCAGTTCTTC. Its translation: CASSLMDGSREQFF.

Ten or more counts support this clonotype. The rearrangement joins TRBV28 to TRBJ2-3; D unclear. The CDR3 runs to 14 residues. The germline gives CDR1 MDHEN, CDR2 SYDVKM. V lost 6 bases, J lost 4 bases, and 14 bases lay in between. The CDR3 here is CASSPGHGPDTQYF. The CDR3 DNA reads as TGTGCCAGCAGCCCGGGTCACGGGCCAGATACGCAGTATTTT.

Points on this clonotype: A read error may be the cause here, since a much bigger clone is one base away. The chain recombines TRBV7-2 with TRBJ1-1, with D possibly being TRBD1 (5 bases). The CDR3 loop spans 14 amino acids. Germline V gene sequence: CDR1 SGHTA, CDR2 FQGNSA. The CDR3 here is CASSPDTFYTVAFF. In DNA form, the CDR3 reads TGTGCCAGCAGCCCGGACACATTTTACACTGTAGCTTTCTTT. The whole variable domain, filled in from reference TRBV7-2 and TRBJ1-1, reads GAGVSQSPSNKVTEKGKDVELRCDPISGHTALYWYRQSLGQGLEFLIYFQGNSAPDKSGLPSDRFSAERTGGSVSTLTIQRTQQEDSAVYLCASSPDTFYTVAFFGQGTRLTVV.

The rearrangement uses TRBV6-5 and TRBJ2-5; D unclear. Germline CDR1 reads MNHEY; CDR2 reads SVGAGI. V lost 1 base to trimming and J lost 1 base, with 4 bases between them. The CDR3 totals 13 residues. The CDR3 is CASSYLIQETQYF. The CDR3 DNA reads TGTGCCAGCAGTTACTTAATCCAAGAGACCCAGTACTTC.

This clonotype has a count of ten or more. The chain combines TRBV5-1 with TRBJ1-2; TRBD1 matches at 8 bases. The CDR3 is 14 residues long. Per germline, CDR1 SGHRS and CDR2 YFSETQ. Losses at the gene ends were 2 bases for V and 8 bases for J; bases not matched to a gene: 8. The CDR3 loop is CASSLLDRASGYTF. CDR3 DNA: TGCGCCAGCAGCTTACTGGACAGGGCGTCCGGCTACACCTTC.

This clonotype was seen a few times. The chain carries TRBV30 and TRBJ2-7; TRBD1 agrees at 7 bases. Per the germline V gene, CDR1 is GTSNPN and CDR2 is SVGIG (reference sequence). The CDR3 has 14 amino acids. V was clipped by 4 bases and J by 4 bases; unmatched bases: 10. The CDR3 spells CAWMRAAGGYEQYF. The CDR3 region has the DNA TGTGCCTGGATGAGGGCGGCAGGGGGTTACGAGCAGTACTTC.

The chain links TRBV20-1 to TRBJ1-1; possible D gene TRBD1, 5 bases. Per germline, CDR1 DFQATT and CDR2 SNEGSKA (reference sequence). This CDR3 contains 14 residues. Between the trimmed V and J ends, which lost 1 base and 3 bases, there was a span of 12 bases. CDR3 DNA sequence: TGCAGTGCTAGAGCGGCAGGGCCCTACACTGAAGCTTTCTTT. Its translation: CSARAAGPYTEAFF.

This clonotype was detected ten times or more. The chain couples TRBV20-1 to TRBJ2-7; D remains ambiguous. The CDR3 consists of 14 residues. In germline, CDR1 is DFQATT, CDR2 SNEGSKA (reference sequence). V was cut by 0 bases and J by 7 bases, with 16 bases left in between. The DNA for the CDR3 is TGCAGTGCTAGAGACCACGCCCGATCGAGGGAGCAGTACTTC. It translates to CSARDHARSREQYF.

This clonotype was seen ten or more times. This chain connects TRBV20-1 to TRBJ2-7; D call uncertain. V lost 2 bases to trimming and J lost 4 bases, with 18 bases between them. The length of the CDR3 is 15 residues. Germline V gives CDR1 DFQATT, CDR2 SNEGSKA (reference sequence). CDR3: CSARPSKAAIYEQYF. Here the CDR3 DNA reads TGCAGTGCTAGACCCTCCAAGGCTGCGATTTACGAGCAGTACTTC.

In this sample, this clonotype turned up many times. The chain employs TRBV27 and TRBJ1-5; D gene ambiguous. V shed 5 bases and J shed 1 base, with 9 bases lying between them. The CDR3 runs 14 residues. Germline V gene lookup returns CDR1 MNHEY and CDR2 SMNVEV (reference sequence). CDR3 sequence (DNA): TGTGCCAGCAGTACACAAGGGAGCAATCAGCCCCAGCATTTT. It specifies CASSTQGSNQPQHF.

J is TRBJ1-6 and V is TRBV2; D might be TRBD1 (5 bases). V lost 4 bases, J lost 6 bases, and 13 bases lay in between. CDR3 length: 15 residues. CDR1 is SNHLY and CDR2 is FYNNEI in the germline V gene. CDR3 sequence: CASSAMGQGNSPLHF. CDR3 sequence (DNA): TGTGCCAGCAGTGCGATGGGCCAGGGTAATTCACCCCTCCACTTT. Supplemented by reference TRBV2 and TRBJ1-6, the full variable domain reads EPEVTQTPSHQVTQMGQEVILRCVPISNHLYFYWYRQILGQKVEFLVSFYNNEISEKSEIFDDQFSVERPDGSNFTLKIRSTKLEDSAMYFCASSAMGQGNSPLHFGNGTRLTVT.

This clonotype was detected ten times or more. This rearrangement joins TRBV6-1 to TRBJ1-2, with TRBD1 identical over 8 bases. CDR3 size: 12 residues. Losses at the gene ends were 11 bases for V and 8 bases for J; bases not matched to a gene: 10. Germline assignment: CDR1 MNHNS and CDR2 SASEGT. The CDR3 is CAGSQGEWGYTF. The CDR3 DNA follows: TGTGCCGGTTCACAGGGGGAGTGGGGCTACACCTTC.

The J gene is TRBJ1-2, the V gene TRBV11-2, with 7 nucleotides matching TRBD1. CDR1 SGHAT and CDR2 FQNNGV come from the germline V gene. This CDR3 comprises 14 residues. The ends lost 5 bases at V and 2 bases at J; junction bases unmatched: 5. CDR3 bases: TGTGCCAGCAGCCCGGACAGGCACAACTATGGCTACACCTTC. Residues: CASSPDRHNYGYTF.

The J gene is TRBJ1-1, the V gene TRBV15; D is perhaps TRBD1 (5 bases). The germline V gene encodes CDR1 LNHNV and CDR2 YYDKDF (reference sequence). Trimming removed 2 bases from V and 4 bases from J, with 14 bases in between. The CDR3 has 15 residues. The CDR3 loop reads CATSRPSLRGTEAFF. In nucleotides, the CDR3 is TGTGCCACCAGCAGACCGTCTTTGAGGGGCACTGAAGCTTTCTTT.

This clonotype showed up just a few times. The rearrangement joins TRBV20-1 to TRBJ2-1, with D tentatively TRBD1 (6 bases). This CDR3 comprises 16 residues. V lost 6 bases, J lost 4 bases, and 22 bases lay in between. Germline V CDR1 and CDR2: DFQATT, SNEGSKA (reference sequence). CDR3 sequence (DNA): TGCAGTGCGATCCCACGACAGGAGATTTCGTACAATGAGCAGTTCTTC. Its translation is CSAIPRQEISYNEQFF.

In its sample, this clonotype was seen many times. The chain joins TRBV20-1 to TRBJ2-5; the match to TRBD1 covers 9 bases. Germline trimming cut 3 bases from V and 3 bases from J; bases unmatched to any gene: 5. Germline-derived CDR1 and CDR2 are DFQATT and SNEGSKA (reference sequence). The CDR3 spans 14 residues. CDR3 sequence reads: CSARRGQGKETQYF. The CDR3 DNA reads TGCAGTGCTAGGCGGGGACAGGGAAAAGAGACCCAGTACTTC.

In its sample, this clonotype was seen many times. This chain links TRBV6-6 with TRBJ2-1, with D perhaps TRBD1 (6 bases). This CDR3 has 15 amino acids. In germline, CDR1 is MNHNY, CDR2 SVGAGI (reference sequence). With 2 bases removed from V and 5 bases from J, the gap between germline ends came to 13 bases. This CDR3 is CASSYRTTGNNEQFF. CDR3 DNA sequence: TGTGCCAGCAGTTACCGGACCACAGGGAACAATGAGCAGTTCTTC.

This clonotype was picked up many times. J is TRBJ2-1 and V is TRBV7-2, with 8 nucleotides matching TRBD1. Germline V lookup: CDR1 SGHTA, CDR2 FQGNSA. CDR3 length equals 15 residues. V shed 1 base, J shed 4 bases, and the junction held 3 bases outside the gene matches. The CDR3 DNA follows: TGTGCCAGCAGCTTAGTGGGACAGGAGTACAATGAGCAGTTCTTC. Translation gives CASSLVGQEYNEQFF.

There are many counts of this clonotype. The chain carries TRBV5-1 and TRBJ1-1, with 7 positions matching TRBD1. The CDR3 sequence is 14 residues long. Trimming took 4 bases from V and 5 from J; bases not matched to a gene: 8. Germline-derived CDR1 and CDR2 are SGHRS and YFSETQ. CDR3 protein: CASSQNRGDTEAFF. The CDR3 nucleotides are TGCGCCAGCAGCCAAAACAGGGGAGATACTGAAGCTTTCTTT.

Ten or more counts support this clonotype. V is TRBV6-2 or TRBV6-3 and J is TRBJ1-1; 8 bases are shared with TRBD1. There are 16 residues in the CDR3. Germline trimming cut 0 bases from V and 7 bases from J; bases unmatched to any gene: 10. Looked up from germline, CDR1 is MNHEY and CDR2 is SVGEGT. The CDR3 DNA reads as TGTGCCAGCAGTTACTCGAATATACAGGGGGAGGTTGAAGCTTTCTTT. It translates to CASSYSNIQGEVEAFF.

This clonotype has at least ten counts. The V call is TRBV20-1, the J call TRBJ2-7, with 13 bases aligning to TRBD2. Per germline, CDR1 DFQATT and CDR2 SNEGSKA (reference sequence). V shed 3 bases, J shed 4 bases, and the junction held 6 bases outside the gene matches. This CDR3 is 15 amino acids long. For the CDR3, the DNA is TGCAGTGCTAGCCCTACTAGCGGGGGGGCTTACGAGCAGTACTTC. Encoded protein: CSASPTSGGAYEQYF.

This clonotype was counted only a few times. The V call is TRBV19, the J call TRBJ2-3, with 8 nucleotides matching TRBD1. The V segment lost 4 bases and the J segment 0 bases; nucleotides outside the gene matches: 6. Germline CDR1 reads LNHDA; CDR2 reads SQIVND (reference sequence). The CDR3 has 16 residues. Written as DNA, the CDR3 is TGTGCCAGTAGTACCCTTGGACAGGGCAGCACAGATACGCAGTATTTT. It specifies CASSTLGQGSTDTQYF.

Only a few counts were recorded for this clonotype. The CDR3 DNA reads TGTGCCTGGAGCGGGACAGTCATTTACTCACCCCTCCACTTT. It is translated as CAWSGTVIYSPLHF. The chain links TRBV30 to TRBJ1-6; TRBD1 matches 7 bases. This CDR3 region has 14 residues. Germline CDR1 is GTSNPN and CDR2 is SVGIG (reference sequence). J lost 10 bases, V lost 3 bases, and 9 bases had no gene match.

This clonotype was recorded many times. The genes are TRBV7-2 and TRBJ2-5, with D hard to call. The CDR3 loop spans 15 amino acids. Germline CDR1 reads SGHTA; CDR2 reads FQGNSA. The V end was cut by 3 bases, the J end by 0 bases, with 11 bases between. For the CDR3, the DNA is TGTGCCAGCAGCTTTAGTTGGGCCGACCAAGAGACCCAGTACTTC. It specifies CASSFSWADQETQYF.

In this sample, this clonotype turned up many times. The chain carries TRBV6-2 or TRBV6-3 and TRBJ2-5; 7 bases are a match to TRBD1. Germline-derived CDR1 and CDR2 are MNHEY and SVGEGT. The V segment lost 5 bases and the J segment 7 bases; nucleotides outside the gene matches: 10. The length of the CDR3 is 14 residues. The CDR3 loop reads CASSLPGQAVTQYF. In DNA form, the CDR3 reads TGTGCCAGCAGTCTCCCAGGACAGGCTGTGACCCAGTACTTC.

Many counts were recorded for this clonotype. The gene calls are TRBV12-3 or TRBV12-4 and TRBJ1-1, with TRBD1 identical over 11 bases. Trimming at V came to 6 bases and at J to 7 bases, leaving 10 bases not matched to a gene. CDR3 length: 15 residues. This chain's CDR3 is CASSRPGQGVNEAFF. In DNA, the CDR3 is TGTGCCAGCAGCCGCCCGGGACAGGGGGTTAATGAAGCTTTCTTT.

This clonotype showed up just a few times. The chain carries TRBV7-2 and TRBJ1-2; 8 bases match TRBD1. Per the germline V gene, CDR1 is SGHTA and CDR2 is FQGNSA. V lost 4 bases, J lost 8 bases, and 9 bases stayed unmatched. The CDR3 runs 14 residues. In nucleotides, the CDR3 is TGTGCCAGCAGCTCTTACCAGGGGGCTGAAGGCTACACCTTC. Translating gives CASSSYQGAEGYTF.

The chain carries TRBV20-1 and TRBJ1-2, with a tentative D call TRBD1 (5 bases). Germline V gene data show CDR1 as DFQATT and CDR2 as SNEGSKA (reference sequence). V lost 6 bases to trimming and J lost 2 bases, with 19 bases between them. The CDR3 is made up of 15 amino acids. In DNA, the CDR3 is TGCAGTGCACCTTCCCGGGCGGGGGACAACTATGGCTACACCTTC. It translates to CSAPSRAGDNYGYTF.